Listed below are T cell receptor beta chains from one sample, sequenced in a study of blood T cell repertoires in COVID-19. The method was immunoSEQ multiplex PCR; TCRdb's version includes in-frame clones alone and lacks a portion of them. The repertoire holds roughly 34,000 clones, with 90% as singletons. Specimen: peripheral blood. All receptors come from a man between 60 and 75 years old with active COVID-19. The CDR3 runs from the conserved cysteine through the conserved F or W. The order of the fields is V gene, D gene, clone size, J gene, CDR3 protein, CDR3 DNA. D genes are given only for firm matches. Part of the rows lack a size; the others show once, few, many or a class for expanded clones.

V gene: TRBV7-8
D gene: NA
clone size: NA
J gene: TRBJ1-1
CDR3 protein: CASTKQGYDTEAFF
CDR3 DNA: TGTGCCAGCACGAAACAGGGATACGACACTGAAGCTTTCTTT

V gene: TRBV19
D gene: NA
clone size: NA
J gene: TRBJ1-1
CDR3 protein: CASSIFPTEAEAFF
CDR3 DNA: TGTGCCAGTAGTATCTTCCCTACGGAGGCTGAAGCTTTCTTT

V gene: TRBV28
D gene: NA
clone size: NA
J gene: TRBJ1-6
CDR3 protein: CASSLLRYNSPLHF
CDR3 DNA: TGTGCCAGCAGTTTACTACGGTACAATTCACCCCTCCACTTT

V gene: TRBV18
D gene: NA
clone size: NA
J gene: TRBJ1-5
CDR3 protein: CASSPPGYYQPQHF
CDR3 DNA: TGTGCCAGCTCACCCCCAGGGTATTATCAGCCCCAGCATTTT

V gene: TRBV5-1
D gene: NA
clone size: NA
J gene: TRBJ2-7
CDR3 protein: CASSLDSAAPYEQYF
CDR3 DNA: TGCGCCAGCAGCTTGGATAGCGCCGCCCCCTACGAGCAGTACTTC

V gene: TRBV6-2/TRBV6-3
D gene: NA
clone size: NA
J gene: TRBJ1-5
CDR3 protein: CASSYSGRVDQPQHF
CDR3 DNA: TGTGCCAGCAGTTACTCAGGCAGGGTGGATCAGCCCCAGCATTTT

V gene: TRBV4-2
D gene: TRBD2
clone size: few
J gene: TRBJ2-3
CDR3 protein: CASSGTTPTDTQYF
CDR3 DNA: TGTGCCAGCAGCGGGACTACCCCCACAGATACGCAGTATTTT

V gene: TRBV12-3/TRBV12-4
D gene: TRBD2
clone size: NA
J gene: TRBJ2-5
CDR3 protein: CASGLAGVETQYF
CDR3 DNA: TGTGCCAGCGGACTAGCGGGGGTAGAGACCCAGTACTTC

V gene: TRBV5-1
D gene: NA
clone size: once
J gene: TRBJ1-1
CDR3 protein: CASSAGGHLNTEAFF
CDR3 DNA: TGCGCCAGCAGTGCGGGGGGACACCTGAACACTGAAGCTTTCTTT

V gene: TRBV11-3
D gene: NA
clone size: NA
J gene: TRBJ1-4
CDR3 protein: CASSLRDEKLFF
CDR3 DNA: TGTGCCAGCAGCTTACGGGATGAAAAACTGTTTTTT

V gene: TRBV7-8
D gene: NA
clone size: NA
J gene: TRBJ2-5
CDR3 protein: CASSLAQVEETQYF
CDR3 DNA: TGTGCCAGCAGCTTGGCACAGGTTGAAGAGACCCAGTACTTC

V gene: TRBV2
D gene: TRBD1
clone size: NA
J gene: TRBJ2-7
CDR3 protein: CASRGDSSYEQYF
CDR3 DNA: TGTGCCAGCAGGGGGGACAGTTCCTACGAGCAGTACTTC

V gene: TRBV5-1
D gene: NA
clone size: NA
J gene: TRBJ1-1
CDR3 protein: CASSSGLMNTEAFF
CDR3 DNA: TGCGCCAGCAGCTCGGGTCTTATGAACACTGAAGCTTTCTTT

V gene: TRBV7-6
D gene: TRBD1
clone size: few
J gene: TRBJ1-5
CDR3 protein: CASSLGQGIGNQPQHF
CDR3 DNA: TGTGCCAGCAGCCTTGGACAGGGGATAGGGAATCAGCCCCAGCATTTT

V gene: TRBV28
D gene: NA
clone size: once
J gene: TRBJ2-1
CDR3 protein: CASNTREGAIYNEQFF
CDR3 DNA: TGTGCCAGCAACACCCGGGAGGGGGCCATATACAATGAGCAGTTCTTC

V gene: TRBV5-1
D gene: TRBD1
clone size: NA
J gene: TRBJ2-2
CDR3 protein: CASSPGQGFSGELFF
CDR3 DNA: TGCGCCAGCAGTCCGGGACAGGGGTTTTCCGGGGAGCTGTTTTTT

V gene: TRBV24-1
D gene: TRBD1
clone size: NA
J gene: TRBJ2-3
CDR3 protein: CATSDPGQGSPDTQYF
CDR3 DNA: TGTGCCACCAGTGACCCTGGACAGGGGAGCCCAGATACGCAGTATTTT

V gene: TRBV7-9
D gene: TRBD2
clone size: NA
J gene: TRBJ2-3
CDR3 protein: CASSLAGLAGTQYF
CDR3 DNA: TGTGCCAGCAGCTTAGCGGGACTAGCGGGGACGCAGTATTTT

V gene: TRBV6-5
D gene: NA
clone size: NA
J gene: TRBJ1-2
CDR3 protein: CASSQTGIYGYTF
CDR3 DNA: TGTGCCAGCAGTCAAACAGGCATTTATGGCTACACCTTC

V gene: TRBV11-2
D gene: TRBD1
clone size: NA
J gene: TRBJ1-5
CDR3 protein: CASSAMGQGGQPQHF
CDR3 DNA: TGTGCCAGCAGCGCTATGGGACAGGGTGGTCAGCCCCAGCATTTT

V gene: TRBV5-6
D gene: TRBD2
clone size: NA
J gene: TRBJ2-6
CDR3 protein: CASSPGGRRSGANVLTF
CDR3 DNA: TGTGCCAGCAGCCCGGGCGGGAGAAGGTCTGGGGCCAACGTCCTGACTTTC

V gene: TRBV11-1
D gene: TRBD1
clone size: NA
J gene: TRBJ1-1
CDR3 protein: CASSPGTVNTEAFF
CDR3 DNA: TGTGCCAGCAGCCCTGGGACAGTGAACACTGAAGCTTTCTTT

V gene: TRBV10-3
D gene: NA
clone size: few
J gene: TRBJ1-3
CDR3 protein: CATIRGAGNTIYF
CDR3 DNA: TGTGCCACCATACGGGGGGCTGGAAACACCATATATTTT

V gene: TRBV2
D gene: NA
clone size: NA
J gene: TRBJ1-1
CDR3 protein: CASRVVVGLAFF
CDR3 DNA: TGTGCCAGCCGGGTGGTGGTAGGTCTCGCTTTCTTT

V gene: TRBV7-9
D gene: NA
clone size: NA
J gene: TRBJ2-3
CDR3 protein: CASSTGQRSTDTQYF
CDR3 DNA: TGTGCCAGCAGCACCGGACAACGAAGCACAGATACGCAGTATTTT

V gene: TRBV9
D gene: TRBD1
clone size: NA
J gene: TRBJ2-1
CDR3 protein: CASSVTMTGFNEQFF
CDR3 DNA: TGTGCCAGCAGCGTCACGATGACAGGGTTCAATGAGCAGTTCTTC

V gene: TRBV11-2
D gene: TRBD1
clone size: once
J gene: TRBJ2-5
CDR3 protein: CASTLTGPQETQYF
CDR3 DNA: TGTGCCAGCACCCTGACAGGGCCCCAAGAGACCCAGTACTTC

V gene: TRBV5-1
D gene: TRBD1
clone size: NA
J gene: TRBJ1-6
CDR3 protein: CASSLEAGGSNSPLHF
CDR3 DNA: TGCGCCAGCAGCTTGGAGGCAGGGGGTTCTAATTCACCCCTCCACTTT

V gene: TRBV19
D gene: NA
clone size: NA
J gene: TRBJ1-1
CDR3 protein: CASSIGWAPNTEAFF
CDR3 DNA: TGTGCCAGTAGTATAGGGTGGGCCCCGAACACTGAAGCTTTCTTT

V gene: TRBV24-1
D gene: NA
clone size: NA
J gene: TRBJ2-1
CDR3 protein: CATSPGAPEQFF
CDR3 DNA: TGTGCCACCAGCCCAGGGGCGCCCGAGCAGTTCTTC

V gene: TRBV11-2
D gene: TRBD1
clone size: NA
J gene: TRBJ1-1
CDR3 protein: CASSLVGRGRTTEAFF
CDR3 DNA: TGTGCCAGCAGCTTAGTGGGTAGGGGGCGGACAACTGAAGCTTTCTTT

V gene: TRBV6-1
D gene: NA
clone size: NA
J gene: TRBJ2-5
CDR3 protein: CASSEQGETQYF
CDR3 DNA: TGTGCCAGCAGTGAACAGGGAGAGACCCAGTACTTC

V gene: TRBV27
D gene: NA
clone size: NA
J gene: TRBJ1-2
CDR3 protein: CASSPRPTGPDGYTF
CDR3 DNA: TGTGCCAGCAGTCCGCGACCTACAGGGCCCGATGGCTACACCTTC

V gene: TRBV19
D gene: TRBD1
clone size: NA
J gene: TRBJ2-2
CDR3 protein: CASIWSGQGGTGELFF
CDR3 DNA: TGTGCCAGTATTTGGTCCGGACAGGGCGGCACCGGGGAGCTGTTTTTT

V gene: TRBV5-4
D gene: NA
clone size: NA
J gene: TRBJ1-2
CDR3 protein: CASSLVPVGQSHGYTF
CDR3 DNA: TGTGCCAGCAGTCTCGTACCCGTTGGACAGTCCCATGGCTACACCTTC

V gene: TRBV6-4
D gene: NA
clone size: NA
J gene: TRBJ1-1
CDR3 protein: CASSRTANTEAFF
CDR3 DNA: TGTGCCAGCAGCCGGACAGCGAACACTGAAGCTTTCTTT

V gene: TRBV30
D gene: NA
clone size: NA
J gene: TRBJ1-5
CDR3 protein: CAWSAGINQPQHF
CDR3 DNA: TGTGCCTGGAGTGCAGGCATCAATCAGCCCCAGCATTTT

V gene: TRBV6-2/TRBV6-3
D gene: NA
clone size: once
J gene: TRBJ2-4
CDR3 protein: CASSYSPGTDNIQYF
CDR3 DNA: TGTGCCAGCAGTTACTCGCCGGGAACGGATAACATTCAGTACTTC

V gene: TRBV7-2
D gene: TRBD2
clone size: NA
J gene: TRBJ2-5
CDR3 protein: CASSFGGGAGETQYF
CDR3 DNA: TGTGCCAGCAGCTTCGGCGGGGGGGCCGGGGAGACCCAGTACTTC

V gene: TRBV7-3
D gene: NA
clone size: NA
J gene: TRBJ2-5
CDR3 protein: CASSRGAQETQYF
CDR3 DNA: TGTGCCAGCAGCCGCGGGGCCCAAGAGACCCAGTACTTC

V gene: TRBV6-1
D gene: NA
clone size: NA
J gene: TRBJ2-7
CDR3 protein: CASSETGNFYEQYF
CDR3 DNA: TGTGCCAGCAGTGAGACTGGAAACTTCTACGAGCAGTACTTC

V gene: TRBV3-1/TRBV3-2
D gene: NA
clone size: NA
J gene: TRBJ2-1
CDR3 protein: CASSRAAGTSKFNEQFF
CDR3 DNA: TGTGCCAGCAGCCGCGCAGCCGGGACTTCCAAATTCAATGAGCAGTTCTTC

V gene: TRBV2
D gene: TRBD1
clone size: NA
J gene: TRBJ2-7
CDR3 protein: CASRGVWYRGYEQYF
CDR3 DNA: TGTGCCAGCAGAGGAGTGTGGTACAGGGGCTACGAGCAGTACTTC

V gene: TRBV11-2
D gene: NA
clone size: NA
J gene: TRBJ1-4
CDR3 protein: CASSFGQLNEKLFF
CDR3 DNA: TGTGCCAGCAGCTTCGGACAGCTTAATGAAAAACTGTTTTTT

V gene: TRBV3-1/TRBV3-2
D gene: TRBD2
clone size: NA
J gene: TRBJ2-3
CDR3 protein: CASSQEKMASGGDTQYF
CDR3 DNA: TGTGCCAGCAGCCAAGAAAAGATGGCTAGCGGGGGGGATACGCAGTATTTT

V gene: TRBV21-1
D gene: NA
clone size: NA
J gene: TRBJ2-3
CDR3 protein: CASSKVSLVYVDTQYF
CDR3 DNA: TGTGCCAGCAGCAAAGTTAGTCTAGTCTATGTAGATACGCAGTATTTT

V gene: TRBV19
D gene: TRBD1
clone size: NA
J gene: TRBJ2-5
CDR3 protein: CASSMVGRQGMGPRRTQYF
CDR3 DNA: TGTGCCAGTAGTATGGTGGGGCGACAGGGTATGGGGCCGCGGAGGACCCAGTACTTC

V gene: TRBV7-8
D gene: NA
clone size: NA
J gene: TRBJ1-5
CDR3 protein: CASSLSGIRGQPQHF
CDR3 DNA: TGTGCCAGCAGCTTAAGCGGGATTAGAGGTCAGCCCCAGCATTTT

V gene: TRBV30
D gene: NA
clone size: NA
J gene: TRBJ2-2
CDR3 protein: CAWVGGTAPNTGELFF
CDR3 DNA: TGTGCCTGGGTCGGAGGGACCGCCCCGAACACCGGGGAGCTGTTTTTT

V gene: TRBV28
D gene: NA
clone size: NA
J gene: TRBJ2-1
CDR3 protein: CASSYYGEQFF
CDR3 DNA: TGTGCCAGCAGTTACTACGGGGAGCAGTTCTTC

V gene: TRBV7-9
D gene: TRBD2
clone size: few
J gene: TRBJ2-7
CDR3 protein: CASSPQAGDYEQYF
CDR3 DNA: TGTGCCAGCAGCCCCCAGGCGGGGGACTACGAGCAGTACTTC

V gene: TRBV5-4
D gene: NA
clone size: NA
J gene: TRBJ2-2
CDR3 protein: CASSPLETGELFF
CDR3 DNA: TGTGCCAGCAGCCCCCTAGAAACCGGGGAGCTGTTTTTT

V gene: TRBV6-5
D gene: TRBD1
clone size: NA
J gene: TRBJ1-1
CDR3 protein: CASRDRVRKNTEAFF
CDR3 DNA: TGTGCCAGCAGGGACAGGGTTCGGAAAAACACTGAAGCTTTCTTT

V gene: TRBV3-1/TRBV3-2
D gene: NA
clone size: NA
J gene: TRBJ2-7
CDR3 protein: CASSHWELGRYEQYF
CDR3 DNA: TGTGCCAGCAGCCACTGGGAATTAGGGAGATACGAGCAGTACTTC

V gene: TRBV4-2
D gene: TRBD1
clone size: few
J gene: TRBJ1-6
CDR3 protein: CASSVGQAQNSPLHF
CDR3 DNA: TGTGCCAGCAGCGTCGGACAGGCTCAGAATTCACCCCTCCACTTT

V gene: TRBV5-8
D gene: NA
clone size: few
J gene: TRBJ1-6
CDR3 protein: CASSASSYNSPLHF
CDR3 DNA: TGTGCCAGCAGCGCGAGCTCCTATAATTCACCCCTCCACTTT

V gene: TRBV19
D gene: TRBD2
clone size: NA
J gene: TRBJ2-1
CDR3 protein: CASSPPSLAGGLSEQFF
CDR3 DNA: TGTGCCAGTAGTCCACCATCGCTAGCGGGGGGGCTTAGTGAGCAGTTCTTC

V gene: TRBV27
D gene: TRBD1
clone size: NA
J gene: TRBJ1-1
CDR3 protein: CATLTQRRQGATEAFF
CDR3 DNA: TGTGCCACCTTGACACAAAGAAGACAGGGGGCAACTGAAGCTTTCTTT

V gene: TRBV5-1
D gene: TRBD2
clone size: NA
J gene: TRBJ2-2
CDR3 protein: CASSFIAGDPNTGELFF
CDR3 DNA: TGCGCCAGCAGCTTTATAGCGGGGGACCCGAACACCGGGGAGCTGTTTTTT

V gene: TRBV27
D gene: TRBD2
clone size: once
J gene: TRBJ2-1
CDR3 protein: CASSLRLAGGNVYNEQFF
CDR3 DNA: TGTGCCAGCAGTTTACGCCTAGCGGGGGGAAACGTATACAATGAGCAGTTCTTC